This T cell receptor (beta chain) was observed in a study of T cell responses to AZD1222 COVID-19 vaccine. Clones were sequenced by immunoSEQ multiplex PCR, and TCRdb holds only the in-frame ones, with some missing. Altogether some 97,000 clones are present, less than 90% being singletons, with the ten largest covering approximately 15%. Note on this clone: No antigen is known for it.

Regarding the study as a whole: Clonal diversity was possibly underestimated; the donors were predominantly white British and more often female. No day 14 peak samples; only post-peak repertoires were characterized. Seropositive AZD1222 recipients at baseline numbered only five or six. Across the whole spike, CD4 TCRs peaked at regions 160-218 and 743-854.

The V gene's germline CDR1 is SGHDN and CDR2 FVKESK. With 5 bases removed from V and 5 bases from J, the gap between germline ends came to 15 bases. The CDR3 is 14 residues long. The specimen comprised peripheral blood, sampled on day 0 of AZD1222 vaccination. The V gene is TRBV14, the J gene TRBJ2-5, with D perhaps matching TRBD1 (6 bases). This TCR derives from an adult in good health. Here the CDR3 DNA reads TGTGCCAGCAGCTATGGTACAGGGTTTGAGACCCAGTACTTC. This gives the protein CASSYGTGFETQYF.